This T cell receptor (beta chain) was found in a study of early T cells in non-severe SARS-CoV-2 infection. Using its own MiXCR run on the 5' RACE reads, TCRdb lists one record per CDR3 protein. The table includes about 38,000 distinct CDR3 sequences, under 8% detected once. This clonotype was seen only a few times. Its antigen remains unknown. Study conclusions and caveats: The study's VDJdb matching favored anti-spike CD8 responses and missed private and CD4 specificities.

V was clipped by 0 bases and J by 2 bases; unmatched bases: 4. The CDR3 runs to 16 residues. The germline CDR1 and CDR2 sequences are LGHNA and YSLEER. The chain links TRBV4-3 to TRBJ2-3, with 8 positions matching TRBD2. This TCR came from an adult who was a healthcare worker with PCR-confirmed SARS-CoV-2 infection or an uninfected control (not recorded which). This sample comprised whole blood, obtained at baseline. The DNA for the CDR3 is TGCGCCAGCAGCCAAGATGGAGCGGGAGTCACAGATACGCAGTATTTT. Amino acid sequence: CASSQDGAGVTDTQYF.